A single sample gave rise to the 3 T cell receptor beta chains below, sequenced in a study of T cell repertoires in cytomegalovirus infection. These receptors have no identified antigens. TCRdb independently ran MiXCR on the reads; one entry per CDR3 protein. The table has more than 65,000 distinct CDR3 sequences, around half seen once; the top ten hold just over 90%. Here the sequenced sample was CD8+ T cells from cultured PBMCs, taken from culture after CMV antigen stimulation. The origin of the receptors is a human donor in good health (CMV status not recorded). Some clones in this sample may be carry-over from other donors' samples.

V usage is TRBV7-8 and J usage is TRBJ1-4; the match to TRBD1 covers 8 bases. The germline V gene has CDR1 SGHVS and CDR2 FQNEAQ. V lost 5 bases to trimming and J lost 4 bases; unmatched junction nucleotides: 6. The CDR3 is 15 residues long. Here the CDR3 DNA reads TGTGCCAGCAGCCCCTGGACAGGGCTTAATGAAAAACTGTTTTTT. It codes for CASSPWTGLNEKLFF.

The chain links TRBV7-9 to TRBJ1-6, with 9 bases fitting TRBD1. The CDR3 length is 14 residues. V was pared by 4 bases and J by 8 bases, with 3 bases of the junction left unmatched. CDR1 is SEHNR and CDR2 is FQNEAQ in the germline V gene (reference sequence). The CDR3 loop is CASSSRQGDSPLHF. CDR3 bases: TGTGCCAGCAGCTCCCGACAGGGGGATTCACCCCTCCACTTT.

The rearrangement uses TRBV20-1 and TRBJ2-2; the D gene is possibly TRBD2 (6 bases). Germline CDR1 is DFQATT and CDR2 is SNEGSKA (reference sequence). V dropped 6 bases and J dropped 3 bases, with 11 bases sitting between them. This CDR3 spans 13 amino acids. CDR3: CSARDFYTGELFF. The CDR3 bases are TGCAGTGCGAGGGACTTTTACACCGGGGAGCTGTTTTTT.